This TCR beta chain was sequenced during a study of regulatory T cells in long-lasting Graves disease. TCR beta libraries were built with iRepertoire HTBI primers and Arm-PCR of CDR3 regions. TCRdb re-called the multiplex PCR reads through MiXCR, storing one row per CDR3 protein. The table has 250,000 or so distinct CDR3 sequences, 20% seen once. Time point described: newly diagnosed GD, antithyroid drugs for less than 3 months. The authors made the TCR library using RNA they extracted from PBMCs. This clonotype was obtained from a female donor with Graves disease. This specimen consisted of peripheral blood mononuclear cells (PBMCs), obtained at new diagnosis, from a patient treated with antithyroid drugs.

The CDR3 loop is CASTDTDDNYGYTF. As DNA, the CDR3 is TGTGCCAGCACCGACACTGACGATAACTATGGCTACACCTTC. The chain uses TRBV5-6 and TRBJ1-2; D ambiguous. Germline assignment: CDR1 SGHDT and CDR2 YYEEEE. V lost 6 bases to trimming and J lost 1 base, with 13 bases between them. The CDR3 is 14 residues long.